One T cell receptor (beta chain) is described in this entry. Its antigen is as yet unknown. The data originate from a study of post-analysis software for immune sequencing data. On the study more broadly: Relapsing-remitting, secondary progressive and progressive-relapsing forms of multiple sclerosis all featured among disease courses.

J gave up 4 bases and V 2 bases, and 3 bases lay outside the gene matches. The length of the CDR3 is 15 residues. Study-wide results and limits: Normalized Chao1 diversity was significantly lower in multiple sclerosis patients than in controls. Strong same-batch co-clustering of samples appeared with F measure clustering. Patients used a handful of TRBV segments, including TRBV5-6, TRBV5-1 and TRBV20-1, more often than controls.

Unique molecular identifiers had been added to the TCR beta cDNA libraries. MiXCR was run by TCRdb on the PCR reads, yielding one entry per CDR3 protein. The sample lists roughly 800,000 distinct CDR3 sequences, 35% to 55% occurring once. This TCR derives from a girl between 10 and 17 years old with multiple sclerosis. The sequencing sample was made of blood. The rearrangement links TRBV12-3 or TRBV12-4 to TRBJ1-2; TRBD1 agrees at 11 bases. The CDR3 nucleotides are TGTGCCAGCAGTTTAACGGACAGGGGGCTCTATGGCTACACCTTC. It translates to CASSLTDRGLYGYTF.